This T cell receptor (beta chain) was captured by sequencing in a study of blood T cells in healthy people across ages. This CDR3 has 14 residues. Germline lookup yields CDR1 DFQATT and CDR2 SNEGSKA (reference sequence). J gave up 1 base and V 3 bases, and 4 bases lay outside the gene matches. Notes on the study in general: Long-lived donors carried more naive CD4+ cells and greater diversity than aged donors. Age advanced and TCR beta diversity per million T cells fell, roughly linearly. Since the PBMCs were unsorted, naive and antigen-experienced cells could not be conclusively compared. Strong correlation was found linking TCR beta diversity to naive T cell percentage.

Together with a sample-barcoded 5' primer, a J-beta primer mix was included in a second PCR lasting about 6 to 12 cycles. TCRdb fed the 5' RACE reads into MiXCR, producing one record per CDR3 protein. Among approximately 680,000 distinct CDR3 sequences listed, 32% were seen once. Regarding this clonotype: Its antigen is unknown.

The sequence was collected from an elderly woman in good health. The genes are TRBV20-1 and TRBJ2-5; 8 bases fit TRBD2. The sequencing sample was made of blood. Here the CDR3 reads CSASSGGVQETQYF. CDR3 DNA: TGCAGTGCTAGTTCCGGGGGGGTCCAAGAGACCCAGTACTTC.